This T cell receptor beta chain derives from a study of CD8+CD57+ T cells in acquired aplastic anemia. Study-wide background: Recorded DNA amounts for sorted CD4+ and CD8+ cells had an average of about 3 ug.

Profiling that covered TCR beta VDJ and CDR3 relied on genomic DNA as its template. A single record per CDR3 protein comes from TCRdb applying MiXCR to the reads. The sample includes approximately 98,000 distinct CDR3 sequences, under 60% seen only once; the top ten take roughly a third. This clonotype was counted ten times or more. Trimming at V came to 10 bases and at J to 5 bases, leaving 4 bases not matched to a gene. The CDR3 is made up of 12 amino acids. Per the germline V gene, CDR1 is MNHNS and CDR2 is SASEGT. The receptor comes from a human donor in good health, serving as a control. The sequencing sample was made of sorted CD4+, CD8+, or CD8+CD57+ T cells (not recorded which) from PBMCs. The V and J genes are TRBV6-1 and TRBJ1-1; 10 bases fit TRBD1. CDR3 region: CATGTGVTEAFF. In DNA, the CDR3 is TGTGCCACCGGGACAGGGGTTACTGAAGCTTTCTTT.